One T cell receptor (beta chain) is described in this entry. The sorted regulatory T cells were CD4+, CD25-high and CD127-low, with genomic DNA sequenced. This sample is part of a study of regulatory and conventional T cells in RAG deficiency. The CDR3 contains 15 residues. J gave up 1 base and V 2 bases, and 4 bases lay outside the gene matches. Germline V gives CDR1 SGHKS, CDR2 YYEKEE (reference sequence). The protocol was immunoSEQ multiplex PCR, while the TCRdb copy is restricted to in-frame clones and leaves out a portion. The sample shows about 7,700 clones, approximately 93% of them seen only once. These sequences were also reported in another study, on regulatory T cells. As reported in that work: Amplification used 52 TRBV primers and 13 TRBJ primers.

The receptor's source is a human donor in good health. The specimen was CD127- CD25+ CD4+ Tregs sorted from blood. This chain connects TRBV5-5 to TRBJ2-3; TRBD2 aligns across 7 bases. The CDR3, as DNA: TGTGCCAGCAGCTTTTCGGCGGGGGGCACAGATACGCAGTATTTT. Protein: CASSFSAGGTDTQYF.